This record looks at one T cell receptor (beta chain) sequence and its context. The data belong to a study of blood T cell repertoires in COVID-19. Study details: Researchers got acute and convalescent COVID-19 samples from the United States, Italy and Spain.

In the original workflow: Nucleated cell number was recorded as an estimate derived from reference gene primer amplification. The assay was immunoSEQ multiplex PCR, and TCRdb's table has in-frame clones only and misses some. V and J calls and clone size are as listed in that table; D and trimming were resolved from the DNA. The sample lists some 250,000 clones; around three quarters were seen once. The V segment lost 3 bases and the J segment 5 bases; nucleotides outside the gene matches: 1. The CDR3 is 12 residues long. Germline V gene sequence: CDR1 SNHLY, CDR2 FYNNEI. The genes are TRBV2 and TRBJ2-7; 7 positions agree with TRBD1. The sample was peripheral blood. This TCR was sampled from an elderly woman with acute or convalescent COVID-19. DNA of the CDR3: TGTGCCAGCAGTGATGACAGGGACGAGCAGTACTTC. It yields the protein CASSDDRDEQYF.